This TCR beta chain was profiled in a study of technical replicates of blood from a handful of donors. V shed 0 bases, J shed 8 bases, and the junction held 13 bases outside the gene matches. The germline CDR1 and CDR2 sequences are MNHNS and SASEGT. The CDR3 covers 18 residues. The method was immunoSEQ multiplex PCR; TCRdb's version includes in-frame clones alone and lacks a portion of them. The sample yields approximately 9,000 clones, 91% seen once. The chain is built from TRBV6-1 and TRBJ2-1; 10 bases line up with TRBD2. Material: PBMCs. This receptor was obtained from a human donor in good health. As DNA, the CDR3 is TGTGCCAGCAGTGAAGCGGGGGCTAGCGGGAGTTATGGGGATGAGCAGTTCTTC. Translating it yields CASSEAGASGSYGDEQFF.